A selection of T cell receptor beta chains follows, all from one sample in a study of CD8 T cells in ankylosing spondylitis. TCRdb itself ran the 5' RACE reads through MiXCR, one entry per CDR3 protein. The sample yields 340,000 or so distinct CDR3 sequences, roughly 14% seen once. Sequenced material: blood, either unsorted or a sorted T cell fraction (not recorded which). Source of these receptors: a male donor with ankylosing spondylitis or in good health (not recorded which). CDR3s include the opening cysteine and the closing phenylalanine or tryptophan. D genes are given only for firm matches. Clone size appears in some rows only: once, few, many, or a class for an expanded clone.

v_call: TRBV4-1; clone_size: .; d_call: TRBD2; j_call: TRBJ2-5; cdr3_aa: CASSQRGLAEQETQYF; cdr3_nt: TGCGCCAGCAGCCAACGGGGACTAGCGGAACAAGAGACCCAGTACTTC
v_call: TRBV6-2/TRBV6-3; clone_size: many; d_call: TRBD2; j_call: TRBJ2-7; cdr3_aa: CASSSGLAAGSSEQYF; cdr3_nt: TGTGCCAGCAGTTCGGGACTAGCTGCGGGTTCCAGCGAGCAGTACTTC
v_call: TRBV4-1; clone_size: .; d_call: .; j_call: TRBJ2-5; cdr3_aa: CASSQGTPAATVTQYF; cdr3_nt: TGCGCCAGCAGCCAAGGAACCCCAGCGGCTACGGTGACCCAGTACTTC
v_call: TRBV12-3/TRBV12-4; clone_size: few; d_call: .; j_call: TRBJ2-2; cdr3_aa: CASSNQGTGELFF; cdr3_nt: TGTGCCAGCAGCAACCAGGGAACCGGGGAGCTGTTTTTT
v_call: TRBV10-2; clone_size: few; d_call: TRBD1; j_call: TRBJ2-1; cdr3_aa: CASSDPRDRGYNEQFF; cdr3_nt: TGCGCCAGCAGTGACCCCCGGGACAGGGGCTACAATGAGCAGTTCTTC
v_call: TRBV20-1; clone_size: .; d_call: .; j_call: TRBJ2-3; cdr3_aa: CSASRAGDTQYF; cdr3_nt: TGCAGTGCTAGCAGGGCCGGAGATACGCAGTATTTT
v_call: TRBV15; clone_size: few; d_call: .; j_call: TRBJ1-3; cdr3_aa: CATSRVRVGSGNTIYF; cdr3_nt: TGTGCCACCAGCAGAGTGAGGGTGGGCTCTGGAAACACCATATATTTT
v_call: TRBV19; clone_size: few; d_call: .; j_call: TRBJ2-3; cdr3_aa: CASSTQGATDTQYF; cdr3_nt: TGTGCCAGTAGTACTCAAGGGGCCACAGATACGCAGTATTTT
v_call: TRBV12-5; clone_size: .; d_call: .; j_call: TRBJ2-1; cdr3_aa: CASGRPGLYAHEQFF; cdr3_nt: TGTGCTAGTGGGCGGCCGGGACTCTATGCCCATGAGCAGTTCTTC
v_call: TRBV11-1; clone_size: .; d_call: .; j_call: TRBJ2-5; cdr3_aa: CASSSGVVKTQYF; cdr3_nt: TGTGCCAGCAGCTCCGGGGTTGTTAAGACCCAGTACTTC
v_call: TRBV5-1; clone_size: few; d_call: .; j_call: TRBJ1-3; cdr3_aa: CASSAGRQSSGNTIYF; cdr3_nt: TGCGCCAGCAGCGCCGGGAGACAGAGCTCTGGAAACACCATATATTTT
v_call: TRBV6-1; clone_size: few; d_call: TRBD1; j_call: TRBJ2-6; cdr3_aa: CASRQGRNSGANVLTF; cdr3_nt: TGTGCCAGTCGACAGGGGCGTAACTCTGGGGCCAACGTCCTGACTTTC
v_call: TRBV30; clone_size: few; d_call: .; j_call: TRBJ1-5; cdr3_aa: CAWSSGGSQHF; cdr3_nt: TGTGCCTGGAGTAGTGGAGGGTCCCAGCATTTT
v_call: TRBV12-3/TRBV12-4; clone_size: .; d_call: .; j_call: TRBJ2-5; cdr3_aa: CASSLFRGRETQYF; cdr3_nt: TGTGCCAGCAGTTTATTCAGGGGCCGGGAGACCCAGTACTTC
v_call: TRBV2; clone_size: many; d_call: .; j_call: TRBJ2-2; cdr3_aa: CASSGGTNTGELFF; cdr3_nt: TGTGCCAGCAGTGGAGGCACGAACACCGGGGAGCTGTTTTTT
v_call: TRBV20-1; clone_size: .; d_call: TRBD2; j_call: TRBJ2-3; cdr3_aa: CSVFGGSTDTQYF; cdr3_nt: TGCAGTGTTTTCGGGGGGAGCACAGATACGCAGTATTTT
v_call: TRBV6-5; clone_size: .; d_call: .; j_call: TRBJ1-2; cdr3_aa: CASRYRDGYTF; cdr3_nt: TGTGCCAGCAGGTACAGGGATGGCTACACCTTC